This TCR beta chain comes out of a study of T cell changes during pregnancy in multiple sclerosis. Losses at the gene ends were 1 base for V and 2 bases for J; bases not matched to a gene: 8. Germline values: CDR1 LGHNA, CDR2 YSLEER. The CDR3 loop spans 18 amino acids. Assay: immunoSEQ multiplex PCR; the TCRdb copy retains only in-frame clones and omits some. The sample shows about 57,000 clones, about nine tenths of them seen only once. The sequences come from CD4+ T cells from peripheral blood mononuclear cells, collected in the third trimester of pregnancy. The chain has TRBV4-3 and TRBJ2-6, with 7 positions matching TRBD2. The receptor was derived from a female donor with multiple sclerosis, enrolled in a pregnancy study. This chain's CDR3 is CASSQVGGGMAGANVLTF. The CDR3 DNA is TGCGCCAGCAGCCAAGTAGGCGGGGGTATGGCTGGGGCCAACGTCCTGACTTTC.